This T cell receptor beta chain comes out of a study of OX40 agonist ivuxolimab in advanced cancers. The study in broad terms: The costimulatory receptor OX40 (CD134) was targeted by ivuxolimab, a fully human IgG2 agonistic monoclonal antibody. Peripheral TCRbeta sequencing was intended to test whether TCR sequence diversity was altered and clonal T-cell expansion was caused by ivuxolimab. Three dose-escalation patients achieved partial responses, one with hepatocellular carcinoma and two with cutaneous melanoma. Prior anti-PD-1, anti-PD-L1 or anti-CTLA-4 therapy was permitted, and checkpoint inhibitors had been received by less than 45% of dose-escalation patients. In the dose-escalation cohort, approximately 82% of patients were male, and the mean age was approximately 64 years, with a range of roughly 20 to 85. Intravenous ivuxolimab was administered to patients every 2 weeks at six dose levels: 0.01, 0.1, 0.3, 1.5, 3 and 10 mg/kg. The paper covers the monotherapy dose-escalation part of the phase I ivuxolimab trial, which included N of about 56 patients. Of the roughly 50 dose-escalation patients, hepatocellular carcinoma was present in around 19, melanoma in approximately 15, renal cell carcinoma in 9 and head and neck cancer in 9. General study outcomes and caveats: Partial responders in the 0.1-3.0 mg/kg groups had among the lowest normalized peripheral clonal expansion, especially among CD8+ T cells. On average, CD8+ T cells showed more expanded clones than CD4+ T cells after ivuxolimab. At doses of 0.1 to 3.0 mg/kg, clonal expansion of both CD4+ and CD8+ T cells in blood was seen between baseline and week 6. The antigen specificity of the peripheral T cells that underwent clonal expansion was not determined. Low levels of normalized T-cell clonal expansion were also seen in some nonresponding patients.

The trial excluded patients who had a history of autoimmune disease or who were on systemic immunosuppression. In every dose cohort, peripheral blood was drawn for TCR sequencing at baseline, cycle 4 day 1, and cycle 7 day 1. The samples were drawn from a first-in-human, open-label, multicenter phase I dose-escalation trial of ivuxolimab. Adults with locally advanced or metastatic melanoma, renal cell carcinoma, hepatocellular carcinoma or head and neck squamous cell carcinoma were enrolled in the trial. Before TCR sequencing, CD4+ T cells and CD8+ T cells from peripheral blood were sorted into separate populations. Genomic DNA was extracted from sorted cells for sequencing of the TCRbeta CDR3 region. The immunoSEQ Assay was used for sequencing of TCRbeta CDR3 regions. As stored in TCRdb, this immuneACCESS dataset retains in-frame rearrangements with V and J assigned. A fraction of the clones does not appear; measured against another copy, unresolved V genes explain less than half of the discrepancy, and the remainder lacks a known reason. Recorded for this sample are about 36,000 clones; approximately 78% of them occurred a single time. Clones ranked in the top ten supply about 24% of the sample.

A word on this clone: Its antigen remains unidentified. No base-level quality is on record; no much larger clone is a single base apart.

V and J are truncated by 3 bases and 5 bases respectively, leaving an intervening sequence of 10 bases. The germline V gene encodes CDR1 MDHEN and CDR2 SYDVKM. Spanning cysteine to phenylalanine, the CDR3 consists of 13 amino acids. This entry keeps only the CDR3 DNA: 39 bases, framed from base 1. This TCR came from an adult with an advanced solid tumor such as melanoma, head and neck, liver or kidney cancer. The sequencing used CD4+ or CD8+ T cells sorted from blood, collected in a trial of the OX40 agonist ivuxolimab. Recombination connected TRBV28 to TRBJ1-2; the D gene cannot be named for sure. The DNA sequence follows: TGTGCCAGCAGTTTTATGGACGGGTATGGCTACACCTTC. Translated, it reads CASSFMDGYGYTF.